A selection of T cell receptor beta chains follows, all from one sample in a study of cytomegalovirus exposure and HLA in healthy donors. Clones were read by immunoSEQ multiplex PCR, and TCRdb kept only the in-frame ones, dropping some. Among some 140,000 clones listed, less than 90% were seen once. The source material was PBMCs. These receptor sequences come from a man aged 18 to 30 in good health and CMV-seropositive. CDR3s include the opening cysteine and the closing phenylalanine or tryptophan. D genes are given only for firm matches.

V,D,J,CDR3,DNA
TRBV5-1,TRBD2,TRBJ2-1,CASSPSLAGSYNEQFF,TGCGCCAGCAGCCCCTCTTTAGCGGGGTCCTACAATGAGCAGTTCTTC
TRBV7-9,TRBD2,TRBJ2-7,CASSMGLASYEQYF,TGTGCCAGCAGCATGGGACTAGCGTCCTACGAGCAGTACTTC
TRBV25-1,NA,TRBJ2-3,CASSEQASTDTQYF,TGTGCCAGCAGTGAACAGGCTAGCACAGATACGCAGTATTTT
TRBV15,NA,TRBJ1-1,CATSRGEDMNTEAFF,TGTGCCACCAGCAGAGGGGAGGACATGAACACTGAAGCTTTCTTT
TRBV7-9,NA,TRBJ1-1,CASSLDTRNTEAFF,TGTGCCAGCAGCTTAGATACCAGAAACACTGAAGCTTTCTTT
TRBV28,NA,TRBJ1-2,CASTEKGRTLRAGYTF,TGTGCCAGCACCGAAAAGGGTAGGACTTTGCGGGCTGGCTACACCTTC
TRBV7-9,NA,TRBJ1-2,CASSLSQSSGGYTF,TGTGCCAGCAGCTTAAGTCAGAGTTCAGGAGGCTACACCTTC
TRBV6-5,TRBD1,TRBJ2-2,CASSYGQGSTGELFF,TGTGCCAGCAGTTATGGACAGGGGAGCACCGGGGAGCTGTTTTTT
TRBV7-6,TRBD1,TRBJ2-7,CASSRDRGEEQYF,TGTGCCAGCAGCCGGGACAGGGGCGAGGAGCAGTACTTC
TRBV28,TRBD1,TRBJ1-2,CASSQGLGTGRERYGYTF,TGTGCCAGCAGTCAGGGCCTCGGGACAGGACGGGAACGGTATGGCTACACCTTC